Below, 15 T cell receptor beta chains from the same sample are listed, as sequenced in a study of blood T cell repertoires in COVID-19. Repertoires were generated with immunoSEQ multiplex PCR, while TCRdb's copy carries only in-frame clones and drops some. The data hold around 180,000 clones, with 75% to 90% observed a single time. The sample was peripheral blood. Receptors were obtained from a man aged 55 to 70 with acute or convalescent COVID-19.

V and J are TRBV7-3 and TRBJ2-3; the D gene is possibly TRBD2 (5 bases). Per the germline V gene, CDR1 is SGHTA and CDR2 is FQGTGA. The CDR3 spans 13 residues. With 5 bases removed from V and 3 bases from J, the gap between germline ends came to 9 bases. CDR3 amino acids: CASSPPGTDTQYF. The CDR3 coding sequence is TGTGCCAGCAGCCCTCCGGGGACAGATACGCAGTATTTT.

The chain combines TRBV3-1 (or the pseudogene TRBV3-2) with TRBJ1-5; TRBD1 agrees at 10 bases. CDR1 and CDR2 (germline): LGHDT, YNNKEL (reference sequence). The CDR3 has 17 residues. After removal of 4 bases from V and 5 bases from J, the junction contained 11 bases not matched to a gene. This CDR3 reads CASSPHRQGATHQPQHF. CDR3 DNA: TGTGCCAGCAGCCCACATCGACAGGGGGCTACCCATCAGCCCCAGCATTTT.

The chain carries TRBV6-6 and TRBJ1-2; a possible D gene is TRBD1 (6 bases). There are 14 residues in the CDR3. V was clipped by 6 bases and J by 8 bases, with 19 bases between them. Germline lookup yields CDR1 MNHNY and CDR2 SVGAGI (reference sequence). The CDR3 DNA follows: TGTGCCAGCAGCCAACTGGGGGGGCGAAGCGGCTACACCTTC. Translated: CASSQLGGRSGYTF.

With regard to this clone: At one of its ends the junction is not consistent with the germline gene, which may arise from a read error. The gene calls are TRBV7-7 and TRBJ2-5; unclear D gene. The CDR3 consists of 15 residues. CDR1 SSHAT and CDR2 FNYEAQ come from the germline V gene (reference sequence). The CDR3 nucleotides read TGTGCTAGCAGCGCTAACCCCGCGGCCCCAGAGACCCAGTACTTC. Translated: CASSANPAAPETQYF.

The gene calls are TRBV5-8 and TRBJ2-4; perhaps TRBD1 as D (6 bases). The CDR3 is 14 residues long. Per germline, CDR1 SGHTS and CDR2 YDEGEE. V was clipped by 9 bases and J by 1 base, with 14 bases between them. CDR3 region: CATQGGNAKNIQYF. The DNA for the CDR3 is TGTGCCACCCAAGGGGGTAACGCCAAAAACATTCAGTACTTC.

J is TRBJ2-7 and V is TRBV11-3; TRBD2 agrees at 7 bases. V lost 7 bases, J lost 4 bases, and 22 bases stayed unmatched. CDR3 size: 18 residues. Germline V lookup: CDR1 SGHNT, CDR2 YENEEA. The CDR3 loop reads CASTAKRGARARRYEQYF. As DNA, the CDR3 is TGTGCCAGCACTGCGAAGCGGGGCGCACGGGCTAGACGGTACGAGCAGTACTTC.

This chain uses TRBV4-1 with TRBJ2-1; 9 bases are shared with TRBD1. V shed 3 bases, J shed 4 bases, and the junction held 7 bases outside the gene matches. The CDR3 runs to 16 residues. Germline lookup yields CDR1 MGHRA and CDR2 YSYEKL. The DNA of the CDR3 is TGCGCCAGCAGCCAGGGTCGGACAGGGGTTTACAATGAGCAGTTCTTC. As protein: CASSQGRTGVYNEQFF.

J is TRBJ2-3 and V is TRBV19, with a possible D match to TRBD1 (6 bases). V dropped 5 bases and J dropped 4 bases, with 22 bases sitting between them. Germline values: CDR1 LNHDA, CDR2 SQIVND (reference sequence). The CDR3 length is 17 residues. The DNA for the CDR3 is TGTGCCAGTAGTGAACAACGGACAGCCCTCCGCGCAGATACGCAGTATTTT. Its translation: CASSEQRTALRADTQYF.

This chain connects TRBV4-2 to TRBJ2-3; the D is unclear. The CDR3 is 14 amino acids. Looked up from germline, CDR1 is LGHNA and CDR2 is YNFKEQ. V was clipped by 0 bases and J by 6 bases, with 10 bases between them. CDR3 nucleotide sequence: TGTGCCAGCAGCCAAGATCCTGAGGTGGATACGCAGTATTTT. Translating it yields CASSQDPEVDTQYF.

The CDR3: CASTSGTSFYNEQFF. The CDR3 bases are TGCGCCAGCACCTCCGGGACTAGCTTCTACAATGAGCAGTTCTTC. This chain links TRBV5-1 with TRBJ2-1; 9 bases are shared with TRBD2. This CDR3 is built from 15 residues. With 6 bases clipped from V and 3 bases from J, the junction kept 7 bases outside the gene matches. Germline V gives CDR1 SGHRS, CDR2 YFSETQ.

The chain recombines TRBV28 with TRBJ1-4, with D possibly being TRBD1 (5 bases). Per the germline V gene, CDR1 is MDHEN and CDR2 is SYDVKM. The CDR3 length is 14 residues. The ends were cut back, 6 bases at V and 5 bases at J, with 13 bases in the middle. The CDR3, as DNA: TGTGCCAGCAGCTCAGGGAACAGGAATGAAAAACTGTTTTTT. As protein: CASSSGNRNEKLFF.

A few counts support this clone. The CDR3: CASSFSGSYETQYF. Written as DNA, the CDR3 is TGTGCCAGCAGCTTTAGCGGGAGTTATGAGACCCAGTACTTC. The chain has TRBV7-2 and TRBJ2-5, with TRBD2 matching 9 bases. Losses at the gene ends were 3 bases for V and 5 bases for J; bases not matched to a gene: 4. Looked up from germline, CDR1 is SGHTA and CDR2 is FQGNSA. There are 14 residues in the CDR3.

The chain links TRBV5-1 to TRBJ2-2, with 8 bases that match TRBD2. Germline assignment: CDR1 SGHRS and CDR2 YFSETQ. The CDR3 consists of 16 residues. With V trimmed by 4 bases and J by 4 bases, 9 bases remained unmatched. DNA for the CDR3: TGCGCCAGCAGCGCGGGAGGCACCTCGAGCACCGGGGAGCTGTTTTTT. Its translation is CASSAGGTSSTGELFF.

V gene TRBV27 combines with J gene TRBJ1-5; 9 bases match TRBD1. The junction had 2 bases not matched to a gene; V was cut back by 3 bases and J by 2 bases. Germline-derived CDR1 and CDR2 are MNHEY and SMNVEV (reference sequence). The CDR3 length is 15 residues. Here the CDR3 reads CASSLDRGRNQPQHF. The CDR3 region has the DNA TGTGCCAGCAGTTTGGACAGGGGACGCAATCAGCCCCAGCATTTT.

Notes on this clone: The identical CDR3 is also encoded by other nucleotide sequences in the sample. The V gene is TRBV5-6, the J gene TRBJ2-6; 7 nucleotides line up with TRBD2. Losses at the gene ends were 4 bases for V and 2 bases for J; bases not matched to a gene: 3. Germline CDR1 and CDR2: SGHDT and YYEEEE. This CDR3 contains 15 residues. DNA of the CDR3: TGTGCCAGCAGCCTTCGGGGGGCTGGGGCCAACGTCCTGACTTTC. This sequence encodes CASSLRGAGANVLTF.